The 22 T cell receptor beta chains presented below share a single source sample, sequenced in a study of cytomegalovirus exposure and HLA in healthy donors. The PCR contained 60 Vbeta and 13 Jbeta primers. Sequencing was performed with immunoSEQ multiplex PCR; in TCRdb, only in-frame clones are kept and a portion is missing. The sample consists of 200,000 or so clones, approximately 80% of them appearing once. Material: PBMCs. These receptors came from a woman aged 25-40 years in good health and CMV-seropositive.

The chain couples TRBV27 to TRBJ1-3; TRBD1 is a possible D gene (5 bases). Trimming removed 4 bases at V and 0 bases at J, with 16 bases between. The germline V gene has CDR1 MNHEY and CDR2 SMNVEV (reference sequence). The CDR3 covers 17 residues. The chain's CDR3 is CASSSLDGASSGNTIYF. DNA for the CDR3: TGTGCCAGCAGTTCACTTGATGGGGCCAGCTCTGGAAACACCATATATTTT.

The count of this clone is one. This chain links TRBV6-5 with TRBJ1-2; D call uncertain. V lost 3 bases and J 3 bases, leaving 8 bases between the germline ends. The CDR3 loop spans 13 amino acids. CDR1 and CDR2 (germline): MNHEY, SVGAGI. CDR3 nucleotides: TGTGCCAGCAGTTATGGAGACTACTATGGCTACACCTTC. This translates into CASSYGDYYGYTF.

The chain has TRBV15 and TRBJ2-3; D unresolved. This CDR3 region has 12 residues. Trimming removed 3 bases at V and 6 bases at J, with 7 bases between. The germline CDR1 and CDR2 sequences are LNHNV and YYDKDF (reference sequence). CDR3 sequence reads: CATSRVRDTQYF. In DNA, the CDR3 is TGTGCCACCAGCAGGGTGCGCGATACGCAGTATTTT.

The CDR3 nucleotides read TGTGCCAGCAGTTATTCCCGGGGTGGTGGAAACACCATATATTTT. This encodes CASSYSRGGGNTIYF. The chain has TRBV6-5 and TRBJ1-3; D unclear. CDR1 is MNHEY and CDR2 is SVGAGI in the germline V gene. Trimming cost V 3 bases and J 3 bases, with 12 bases left between them. CDR3 size: 15 residues.

The gene calls are TRBV6-5 and TRBJ2-7; a possible D gene is TRBD2 (5 bases). CDR3 length equals 12 residues. The V gene's germline CDR1 is MNHEY and CDR2 SVGAGI. With 5 bases removed from V and 1 base from J, the gap between germline ends came to 6 bases. The CDR3 reads CASSGESYEQYF. The CDR3 region has the DNA TGTGCCAGCAGTGGGGAGTCCTACGAGCAGTACTTC.

The rearrangement links TRBV4-1 to TRBJ1-2, with D hard to call. The V and J ends lost 2 bases and 4 bases respectively, with 11 bases between them. Germline-derived CDR1 and CDR2 are MGHRA and YSYEKL. This CDR3 region has 14 residues. This chain's CDR3 is CASSQSMGVYGYTF. The CDR3 DNA reads TGCGCCAGCAGCCAATCCATGGGAGTCTATGGCTACACCTTC.

The chain links TRBV10-3 to TRBJ1-5; TRBD1 agrees at 8 bases. CDR3 size: 14 residues. The germline V gene encodes CDR1 ENHRY and CDR2 SYGVKD. With V trimmed by 4 bases and J by 5 bases, 4 bases remained unmatched. This chain's CDR3 is CAISGTGMDQPQHF. The CDR3 DNA sequence: TGTGCCATCAGTGGGACAGGGATGGATCAGCCCCAGCATTTT.

This clone has just one count. The CDR3 region is CASSLGGDSSQPQHF. CDR3 DNA sequence: TGCGCCAGCAGCTTGGGGGGGGACTCAAGTCAGCCCCAGCATTTT. This chain connects TRBV5-1 to TRBJ1-5, with D perhaps TRBD1 (5 bases). Looked up from germline, CDR1 is SGHRS and CDR2 is YFSETQ. This CDR3 has 15 residues. The germline V and J ends were trimmed by 0 bases and 6 bases, with 13 bases remaining between them.

The rearrangement links TRBV7-8 to TRBJ2-1, with TRBD2 identical over 8 bases. Germline CDR1 is SGHVS and CDR2 is FQNEAQ. This CDR3 spans 13 amino acids. CDR3 in amino acids: CATGPAGVNEQFF. In DNA form, the CDR3 reads TGTGCTACGGGGCCAGCGGGAGTCAATGAGCAGTTCTTC.

The chain joins TRBV28 to TRBJ1-2; D may be TRBD1 (5 bases). The CDR3 runs 14 residues. The germline V gene encodes CDR1 MDHEN and CDR2 SYDVKM. V dropped 6 bases and J dropped 4 bases, with 15 bases sitting between them. The CDR3 coding sequence is TGTGCCAGCAGCCTAGGACAAACCTTCTATGGCTACACCTTC. Translated, it gives CASSLGQTFYGYTF.

Only a few counts were recorded for this clone. The gene calls are TRBV4-3 and TRBJ1-1, with D perhaps matching TRBD1 (6 bases). The V and J ends lost 0 bases and 4 bases respectively, with 12 bases between them. The CDR3 covers 15 residues. Germline V gene lookup returns CDR1 LGHNA and CDR2 YSLEER. CDR3 residues: CASSQEILGGTEAFF. In nucleotides, the CDR3 is TGCGCCAGCAGCCAAGAGATACTAGGGGGCACTGAAGCTTTCTTT.

J is TRBJ1-1 and V is TRBV12-5; no firm D call. V was clipped by 5 bases and J by 1 base, with 5 bases between them. This CDR3 has 12 residues. Germline V CDR1 and CDR2: LGHNT, FRNRAP. CDR3 region: CASGAQNTEAFF. CDR3 nucleotide sequence: TGTGCTAGTGGTGCACAGAACACTGAAGCTTTCTTT.

Comments on this clone: This CDR3 is also generated by other DNA sequences in the sample. The chain couples TRBV6-1 to TRBJ1-1; D gene uncertain. Trimming shortened V by 3 bases and J by 3 bases, and 8 bases separated the two germline ends. The CDR3 is 13 amino acids. Germline V gives CDR1 MNHNS, CDR2 SASEGT. Written as DNA, the CDR3 is TGTGCCAGCAGTGAGGAGCTATACACTGAAGCTTTCTTT. It codes for CASSEELYTEAFF.

The chain carries TRBV6-5 and TRBJ2-1; D is uncertain. This CDR3 has 11 residues. V dropped 5 bases and J dropped 4 bases, with 3 bases sitting between them. Germline assignment: CDR1 MNHEY and CDR2 SVGAGI. The CDR3 region has the DNA TGTGCCAGCAGTCAATACAATGAGCAGTTCTTC. Translation gives CASSQYNEQFF.

The chain joins TRBV4-3 to TRBJ2-1; no definite D call. V was pared by 0 bases and J by 7 bases, with 7 bases between. The CDR3 runs 13 residues. The germline gives CDR1 LGHNA, CDR2 YSLEER. CDR3 nucleotide sequence: TGCGCCAGCAGCCAAGACCACGGGAATGAGCAGTTCTTC. It codes for CASSQDHGNEQFF.

The chain couples TRBV13 to TRBJ2-4, with 7 nucleotides matching TRBD1. With V trimmed by 3 bases and J by 0 bases, 5 bases remained unmatched. The CDR3 sequence is 16 residues long. CDR1 and CDR2 from the germline V gene are PRHDT and FYEKMQ (reference sequence). CDR3 DNA sequence: TGTGCCAGCAGCTTCACAGGGGAACTAGCCAAAAACATTCAGTACTTC. Translating it yields CASSFTGELAKNIQYF.

The gene calls are TRBV11-2 and TRBJ1-1, with D possibly TRBD1 on 5 matching bases. Germline loops: CDR1 SGHAT, CDR2 FQNNGV. CDR3 length equals 14 residues. Trimming took off 4 bases at V and 6 bases at J, with 15 bases between the two ends. CDR3 nucleotide sequence: TGTGCCAGCAGCTCGATCCAGGGTGGGCCTGAAGCTTTCTTT. It specifies CASSSIQGGPEAFF.

V and J are TRBV29-1 and TRBJ2-7; 9 nucleotides agree with TRBD1. CDR3 length: 15 residues. Germline assignment: CDR1 SQVTM and CDR2 ANQGSEA. V gave up 4 bases and J gave up 5 bases; unmatched junction bases: 12. The CDR3: CSVATGGPREDEQYF. The CDR3 region has the DNA TGCAGCGTTGCTACAGGGGGCCCCAGGGAGGACGAGCAGTACTTC.

The V call is TRBV9, the J call TRBJ1-4; 7 bases line up with TRBD1. Looked up from germline, CDR1 is SGDLS and CDR2 is YYNGEE. The CDR3 runs to 15 residues. Trimming removed 1 base from V and 3 bases from J; junction bases left unmatched: 3. Here the CDR3 DNA reads TGTGCCAGCAGCGTAACAGGGGCTCCTAATGAAAAACTGTTTTTT. Translated: CASSVTGAPNEKLFF.

The chain's CDR3 is CASSQVGQDFNQPQHF. Written as DNA, the CDR3 is TGTGCCAGCAGCCAAGTTGGTCAGGACTTCAATCAGCCCCAGCATTTT. The genes are TRBV4-2 and TRBJ1-5; no firm D call. CDR1 is LGHNA and CDR2 is YNFKEQ in the germline V gene. The V gene lost 1 base and the J gene lost 3 bases, with 13 bases spanning the gap. The CDR3 is 16 residues long.

The V call is TRBV19, the J call TRBJ2-2, with 8 bases lining up with TRBD1. This CDR3 is built from 14 residues. Losses at the gene ends were 5 bases for V and 3 bases for J; bases not matched to a gene: 2. Germline CDR1 reads LNHDA; CDR2 reads SQIVND (reference sequence). The CDR3 loop is CASSQGAYTGELFF. CDR3 nucleotides: TGTGCCAGTAGTCAGGGGGCATACACCGGGGAGCTGTTTTTT.

V gene TRBV6-1 combines with J gene TRBJ2-7; 9 bases fit TRBD1. V shed 3 bases and J 3 bases; nucleotides not matched to a gene: 9. The CDR3 runs 16 residues. Germline loops: CDR1 MNHNS, CDR2 SASEGT. The CDR3 DNA reads TGTGCCAGCAGTGAGACCGGGACAGGGATTTACTACGAGCAGTACTTC. It codes for CASSETGTGIYYEQYF.